This entry describes one TCR beta chain. As yet, its antigen is unknown. Selected positively for CCR7 and CD45RO-negative, naive CD8 cells excluded terminally differentiated effector memory CD45RA+ cells. None of the donors, who were healthy HIV-negative adults, had recently had acute infections or vaccinations. An assay was performed, and its level was deep. The protocol was immunoSEQ multiplex PCR, while the TCRdb copy is restricted to in-frame clones and leaves out a portion. The sample contains about 680,000 clones, 92% of which appear only once. The data originate from a study of shared clonotypes between healthy human individuals. Study-wide context: Samples came from a couple of female and a few male donors aged 18 to 49. Study results and limitations: Clonotype sharing across several donors was observed for about 4.8% of naive CD4 clonotypes.

Specimen: naive CD8+ T cells sorted from blood. This TCR derives from a man aged 25 to 45 in good health.

CDR3 region: CASSQDNRQAEAFF. CDR3 DNA: TGCGCCAGCAGCCAAGATAACCGACAGGCTGAAGCTTTCTTT. The chain combines TRBV4-1 with TRBJ1-1, with D possibly TRBD1 on 6 matching bases. The CDR3 runs to 14 residues. CDR1 and CDR2 (germline): MGHRA, YSYEKL. V lost 0 bases to trimming and J lost 6 bases, with 11 bases between them.